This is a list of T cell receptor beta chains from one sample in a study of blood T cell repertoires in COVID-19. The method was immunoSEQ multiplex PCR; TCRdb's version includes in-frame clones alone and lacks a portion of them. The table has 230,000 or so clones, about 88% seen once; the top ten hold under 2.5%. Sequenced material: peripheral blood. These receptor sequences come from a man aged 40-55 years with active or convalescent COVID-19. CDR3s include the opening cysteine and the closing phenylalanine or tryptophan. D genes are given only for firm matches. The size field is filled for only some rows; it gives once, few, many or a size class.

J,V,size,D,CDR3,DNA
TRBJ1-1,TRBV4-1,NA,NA,CASTSKGIAGNTEAFF,TGCGCCAGCACGTCAAAAGGAATCGCAGGAAACACTGAAGCTTTCTTT
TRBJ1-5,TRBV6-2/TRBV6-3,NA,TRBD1,CASSYRTGSNQPQHF,TGTGCCAGCAGTTATAGGACAGGGAGCAATCAGCCCCAGCATTTT
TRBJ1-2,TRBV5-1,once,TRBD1,CASSFGTGGMYGYTF,TGCGCCAGCAGCTTTGGGACAGGGGGCATGTATGGCTACACCTTC
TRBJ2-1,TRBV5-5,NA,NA,CASSWTKPISYNEQFF,TGTGCCAGCAGTTGGACAAAACCGATCTCCTACAATGAGCAGTTCTTC
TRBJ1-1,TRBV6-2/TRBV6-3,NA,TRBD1,CASSSRGGEAFF,TGTGCCAGCAGCTCCCGAGGGGGCGAAGCTTTCTTT
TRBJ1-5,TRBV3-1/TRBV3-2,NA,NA,CASSPSFPLVSNQPQHF,TGTGCCAGCAGCCCCTCCTTCCCCTTAGTTAGCAATCAGCCCCAGCATTTT
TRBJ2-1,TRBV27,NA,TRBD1,CASRGDRGLFSEQFF,TGTGCCAGCAGGGGTGACAGGGGGCTTTTTAGTGAGCAGTTCTTC
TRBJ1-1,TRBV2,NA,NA,CASSVGQLGGTEAFF,TGTGCCAGCAGTGTGGGACAACTAGGGGGCACTGAAGCTTTCTTT
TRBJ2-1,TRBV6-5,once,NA,CASSPGQTYNEQFF,TGTGCCAGCAGTCCTGGACAGACTTACAATGAGCAGTTCTTC
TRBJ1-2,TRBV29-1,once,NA,CSVAGSGDGYTF,TGCAGCGTTGCAGGGTCGGGGGATGGCTACACCTTC
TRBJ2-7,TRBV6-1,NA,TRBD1,CASSDRGQGEQYF,TGTGCCAGCAGTGATAGGGGACAGGGTGAGCAGTACTTC
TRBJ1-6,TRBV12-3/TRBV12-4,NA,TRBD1,CASSLRTGHALHF,TGTGCCAGCAGTTTAAGGACAGGGCATGCCCTCCACTTT
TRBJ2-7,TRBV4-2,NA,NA,CASSHEGLYEQYF,TGTGCCAGCAGCCACGAAGGACTCTACGAGCAGTACTTC
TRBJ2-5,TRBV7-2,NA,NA,CASSLRVETQYF,TGTGCCAGCAGCTTACGGGTGGAGACCCAGTACTTC
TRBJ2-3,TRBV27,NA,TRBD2,CASSRQVAGGGDTQYF,TGTGCCAGCAGTCGCCAGGTAGCGGGTGGCGGGGATACGCAGTATTTT
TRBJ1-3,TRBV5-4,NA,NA,CASYSGNTIYF,TGTGCCAGCTACTCTGGAAACACCATATATTTT
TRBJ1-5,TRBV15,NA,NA,CATSRDLKGGNQPQHF,TGTGCCACCAGCAGAGATTTAAAGGGGGGCAATCAGCCCCAGCATTTT
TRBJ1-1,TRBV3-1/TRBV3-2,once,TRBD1,CASSDRDRGNTEAFF,TGTGCCAGCAGCGACCGGGACAGGGGGAACACTGAAGCTTTCTTT
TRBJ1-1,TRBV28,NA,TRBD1,CASVPGQGAAEAFF,TGTGCCAGCGTACCCGGACAGGGGGCGGCTGAAGCTTTCTTT
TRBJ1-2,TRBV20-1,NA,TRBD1,CSASTGANGYTF,TGCAGTGCTAGTACAGGGGCAAATGGCTACACCTTC
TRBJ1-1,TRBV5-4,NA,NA,CASSVTEGTEAFF,TGTGCCAGCAGCGTAACAGAGGGCACTGAAGCTTTCTTT
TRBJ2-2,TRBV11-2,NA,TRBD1,CASSKGTGGTGELFF,TGTGCCAGCAGCAAGGGGACAGGAGGCACCGGGGAGCTGTTTTTT
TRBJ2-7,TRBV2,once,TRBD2,CASSEREGQTSTGEQYF,TGTGCCAGCAGTGAGCGGGAGGGGCAGACGTCGACGGGGGAGCAGTACTTC
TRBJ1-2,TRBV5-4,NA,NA,CASSPGLIEYGYTF,TGTGCCAGCAGTCCGGGTCTTATAGAATATGGCTACACCTTC
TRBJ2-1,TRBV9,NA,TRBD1,CASSGRQGAAHEQFF,TGTGCCAGCAGCGGGAGACAGGGGGCTGCCCATGAGCAGTTCTTC
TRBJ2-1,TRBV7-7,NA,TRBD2,CASSLQRGGGNEQFF,TGTGCCAGCAGCTTACAGCGGGGGGGAGGCAATGAGCAGTTCTTC
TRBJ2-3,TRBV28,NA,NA,CASIQGPYDYSTTQYF,TGTGCCAGCATTCAGGGCCCCTACGATTATAGTACTACGCAGTATTTT
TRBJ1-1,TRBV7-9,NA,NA,CASSLTESTEAFF,TGTGCCAGCAGCTTGACGGAGAGCACTGAAGCTTTCTTT
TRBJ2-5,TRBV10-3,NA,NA,CAISGGGELKETQYF,TGTGCCATCAGTGGAGGGGGTGAACTTAAAGAGACCCAGTACTTC
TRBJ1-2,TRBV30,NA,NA,CAWSVSGGPSHTF,TGTGCCTGGAGTGTCTCCGGGGGGCCCTCCCACACCTTC
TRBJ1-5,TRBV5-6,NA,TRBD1,CASSPRGSRNQPQHF,TGTGCCAGCAGCCCCAGGGGGTCGCGCAATCAGCCCCAGCATTTT
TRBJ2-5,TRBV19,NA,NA,CASSIDGMPNVETQYF,TGTGCCAGTAGTATAGACGGGATGCCTAACGTGGAGACCCAGTACTTC
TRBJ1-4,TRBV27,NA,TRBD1,CASSFGQGAVSNEKLFF,TGTGCCAGCAGTTTCGGACAGGGGGCTGTGTCTAATGAAAAACTGTTTTTT
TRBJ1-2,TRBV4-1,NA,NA,CASSQDLVLGGYGYTF,TGCGCCAGCAGCCAAGATCTGGTCTTAGGGGGCTATGGCTACACCTTC
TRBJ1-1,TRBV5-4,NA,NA,CASSSGDTEAFF,TGTGCCAGCAGCTCAGGGGACACTGAAGCTTTCTTT
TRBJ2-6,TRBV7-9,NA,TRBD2,CASRGRGTSGKAGANVLTF,TGTGCCAGCAGAGGGCGGGGGACTAGCGGGAAAGCTGGGGCCAACGTCCTGACTTTC
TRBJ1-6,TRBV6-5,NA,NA,CASRLNSYNSPLHF,TGTGCCAGCAGGCTAAACTCCTATAATTCACCCCTCCACTTT
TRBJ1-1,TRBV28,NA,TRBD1,CASSSGGANTEAFF,TGTGCCAGCAGCTCAGGGGGCGCGAACACTGAAGCTTTCTTT
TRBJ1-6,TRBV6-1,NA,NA,CASSETVPGSPLHF,TGTGCCAGCAGTGAGACAGTTCCAGGGTCACCCCTCCACTTT
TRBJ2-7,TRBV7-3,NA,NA,CASSLRVGRGYEQYF,TGTGCCAGCAGCTTACGGGTCGGGAGAGGCTACGAGCAGTACTTC
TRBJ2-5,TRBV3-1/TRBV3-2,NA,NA,CASVRGALRETQYF,TGTGCCAGCGTTCGGGGGGCTCTAAGGGAGACCCAGTACTTC
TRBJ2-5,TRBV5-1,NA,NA,CASSFSGADQYF,TGCGCCAGCAGCTTTTCAGGGGCGGACCAGTACTTC
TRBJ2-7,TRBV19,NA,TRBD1,CASRRQGYEQYF,TGTGCCAGTAGGCGACAGGGGTACGAGCAGTACTTC
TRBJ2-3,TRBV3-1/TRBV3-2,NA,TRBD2,CASSLGLADADTQYF,TGTGCCAGCAGCCTGGGACTAGCGGACGCAGATACGCAGTATTTT
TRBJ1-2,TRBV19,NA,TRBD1,CASSAPGQGGSGYTF,TGTGCCAGTAGTGCACCGGGACAGGGAGGTTCTGGCTACACCTTC
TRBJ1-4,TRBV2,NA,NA,CASSGWTTGGFF,TGTGCCAGCAGTGGATGGACAACCGGGGGTTTTTTT
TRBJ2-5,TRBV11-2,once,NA,CASRYTGMETQYF,TGTGCCAGCAGATATACAGGGATGGAGACCCAGTACTTC
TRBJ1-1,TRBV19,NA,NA,CASSTGMNTEAFF,TGTGCCAGTAGTACCGGGATGAACACTGAAGCTTTCTTT
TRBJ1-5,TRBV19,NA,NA,CASSERIRDTTSNQPQHF,TGTGCCAGTAGTGAGCGCATCCGGGACACCACTAGCAATCAGCCCCAGCATTTT
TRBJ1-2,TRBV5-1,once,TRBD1,CASSPTGGGYGYTF,TGCGCCAGCAGCCCGACAGGGGGCGGCTATGGCTACACCTTC
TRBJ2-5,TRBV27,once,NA,CASSPDSQETQYF,TGTGCCAGCAGTCCTGACAGCCAAGAGACCCAGTACTTC
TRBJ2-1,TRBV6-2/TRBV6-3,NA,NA,CASSYSRQNEQFF,TGTGCCAGCAGTTATTCACGACAGAATGAGCAGTTCTTC
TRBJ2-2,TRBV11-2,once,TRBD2,CASSSMTSGANTGELFF,TGTGCCAGCAGCTCCATGACTAGCGGAGCGAACACCGGGGAGCTGTTTTTT
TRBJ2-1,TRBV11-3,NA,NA,CASSFGGSSYNEQFF,TGTGCCAGCAGCTTTGGGGGGAGCTCCTACAATGAGCAGTTCTTC
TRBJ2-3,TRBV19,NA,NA,CASSTADSTDTQYF,TGTGCCAGTAGTACAGCGGACTCTACAGATACGCAGTATTTT
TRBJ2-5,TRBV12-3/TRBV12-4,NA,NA,CASTSRGWETQYF,TGTGCCAGCACCTCCCGGGGGTGGGAGACCCAGTACTTC
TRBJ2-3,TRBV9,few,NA,CASSRGSTDTQYF,TGTGCCAGCAGCCGGGGGAGCACAGATACGCAGTATTTT
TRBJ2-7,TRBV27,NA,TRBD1,CASSSRVGDRAFYEQYF,TGTGCCAGCAGTTCTAGGGTGGGGGACAGGGCCTTCTACGAGCAGTACTTC
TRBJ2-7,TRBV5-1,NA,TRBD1,CASSPDRLEYEQYF,TGCGCCAGCAGCCCGGACAGGCTGGAGTACGAGCAGTACTTC